The entry below gives a single TCR beta chain sequence along with its context. Patients included in sequencing had previously demonstrated CD8+CD57+ cell expansion by flow cytometry. Genomic DNA acted as the template from which TCR beta VDJ combination and CDR3 sequence profiling were carried out. TCRdb independently ran MiXCR on the reads; one entry per CDR3 protein. The data contain hundreds of thousands of distinct CDR3 sequences, approximately 33% of them singletons. Germline V gene data show CDR1 as SGHAT and CDR2 as FQNNGV. V lost 4 bases and J lost 1; bases outside the gene matches: 1. The CDR3 runs to 14 residues. This sample was taken from a study of CD8+CD57+ T cells in acquired aplastic anemia.

The sample consisted of sorted CD4+, CD8+, or CD8+CD57+ T cells (not recorded which) from PBMCs. V is TRBV11-2 and J is TRBJ2-3; 8 bases fit TRBD2. The clonotype was recovered from a human donor with aplastic anemia. This CDR3 is CASSSTSGTDTQYF. In DNA, the CDR3 is TGTGCCAGCAGCTCGACTAGCGGCACAGATACGCAGTATTTT.